Below, 6 T cell receptor beta chains from the same sample are listed, as sequenced in a study of graft-versus-host responses after intestinal transplantation. For these TCRs, the target antigens are not known. Profiling relied on immunoSEQ multiplex PCR, and the TCRdb table lists in-frame clones only, not all of them. The sample holds around 84,000 clones, roughly four fifths seen once. The source was unstimulated CD8+ T cells sorted from spleen or lymph node cells, collected before intestinal transplant. These receptor sequences come from a human donor who received an intestinal transplant.

The rearrangement uses TRBV6-6 and TRBJ2-7; TRBD1 aligns across 10 bases. The CDR3 extends over 14 amino acids. CDR1 and CDR2 from the germline V gene are MNHNY and SVGAGI (reference sequence). J was trimmed by 5 bases and V by 0 bases; bases with no gene match: 1. CDR3 protein: CASSYSTGGNEQYF. The CDR3 DNA reads as TGTGCCAGCAGTTACTCGACAGGGGGCAACGAGCAGTACTTC.

The J gene is TRBJ2-7, the V gene TRBV4-2; 13 nucleotides match TRBD2. Trimming cost V 4 bases and J 4 bases; bases outside gene matches: 10. The CDR3 has 17 residues. The V gene's germline CDR1 is LGHNA and CDR2 YNFKEQ. CDR3 nucleotide sequence: TGTGCCAGCAGCCCGAGACATACTAGCGGGAGGGAATACGAGCAGTACTTC. Translation: CASSPRHTSGREYEQYF.

CDR3: CASSQEPAWASGNTIYF. The CDR3 nucleotides read TGCGCCAGCAGCCAAGAACCGGCTTGGGCGTCTGGAAACACCATATATTTT. The V and J genes are TRBV4-1 and TRBJ1-3; D remains unclear. V gave up 0 bases and J gave up 1 base, with 13 bases separating them. Looked up from germline, CDR1 is MGHRA and CDR2 is YSYEKL. The CDR3 sequence is 17 residues long.

The chain has TRBV5-1 and TRBJ2-1; D unclear. In germline, CDR1 is SGHRS, CDR2 YFSETQ. This CDR3 is 15 amino acids long. V shed 0 bases and J shed 0 bases, with 7 bases lying between them. This chain's CDR3 is CASSLVLSSYNEQFF. The CDR3 DNA is TGCGCCAGCAGCTTGGTTCTCAGCTCCTACAATGAGCAGTTCTTC.

The genes are TRBV6-1 and TRBJ2-7; 11 nucleotides match TRBD2. V dropped 5 bases and J dropped 1; count of bases not matched to a gene: 4. Per the germline V gene, CDR1 is MNHNS and CDR2 is SASEGT. The CDR3 is 15 residues long. The CDR3 DNA sequence: TGTGCCAGCAGTATCCTAGCGGGGGGTTCCTACGAGCAGTACTTC. This encodes CASSILAGGSYEQYF.

This rearrangement joins TRBV30 to TRBJ2-7; TRBD2 aligns across 15 bases. CDR1 and CDR2 (germline): GTSNPN, SVGIG (reference sequence). With 3 bases clipped from V and 4 bases from J, the junction kept 7 bases outside the gene matches. This CDR3 region has 16 residues. The CDR3 DNA follows: TGTGCCTGGAGGGTAGGACTAGCGGGAGGGCCGTACGAGCAGTACTTC. Its protein product is CAWRVGLAGGPYEQYF.